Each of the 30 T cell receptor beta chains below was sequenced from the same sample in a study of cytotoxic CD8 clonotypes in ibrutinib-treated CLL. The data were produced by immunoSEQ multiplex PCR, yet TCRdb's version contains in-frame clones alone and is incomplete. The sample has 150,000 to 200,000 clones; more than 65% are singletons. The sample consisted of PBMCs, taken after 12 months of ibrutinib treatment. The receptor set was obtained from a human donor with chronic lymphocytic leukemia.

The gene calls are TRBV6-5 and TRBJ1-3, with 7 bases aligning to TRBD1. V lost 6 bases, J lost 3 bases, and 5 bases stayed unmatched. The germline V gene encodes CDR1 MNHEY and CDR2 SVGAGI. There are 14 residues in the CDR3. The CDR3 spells CASRHDRDGNTIYF. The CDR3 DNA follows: TGTGCCAGCAGGCATGACAGGGATGGAAACACCATATATTTT.

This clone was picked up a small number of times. CDR3 protein: CASSERDRGIYGYTF. The DNA for the CDR3 is TGTGCCAGCAGTGAGCGTGACAGGGGGATCTATGGCTACACCTTC. The chain carries TRBV6-1 and TRBJ1-2; 9 nucleotides agree with TRBD1. The CDR3 totals 15 residues. The germline gives CDR1 MNHNS, CDR2 SASEGT. V lost 3 bases, J lost 4 bases, and 6 bases stayed unmatched.

DNA for the CDR3: TGCGCCAGCGTCGGACCTGGCATGAACACTGAAGCTTTCTTT. Protein: CASVGPGMNTEAFF. V usage is TRBV5-1 and J usage is TRBJ1-1, with no clear D. The V gene's germline CDR1 is SGHRS and CDR2 YFSETQ. The CDR3 has 14 residues. Between the trimmed V and J ends, which lost 7 bases and 0 bases, there was a span of 13 bases. Full variable domain (outside the CDR3, taken from reference TRBV5-1 and TRBJ1-1): KAGVTQTPRYLIKTRGQQVTLSCSPISGHRSVSWYQQTPGQGLQFLFEYFSETQRNKGNFPGRFSGRQFSNSRSEMNVSTLELGDSALYLCASVGPGMNTEAFFGQGTRLTVV.

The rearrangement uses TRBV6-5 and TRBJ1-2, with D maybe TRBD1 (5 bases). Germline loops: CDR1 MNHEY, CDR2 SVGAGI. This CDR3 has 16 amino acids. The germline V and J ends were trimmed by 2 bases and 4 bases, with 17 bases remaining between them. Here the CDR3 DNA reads TGTGCCAGCAGTTACCGTACAGGTGGATCCACCTATGGCTACACCTTC. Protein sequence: CASSYRTGGSTYGYTF.

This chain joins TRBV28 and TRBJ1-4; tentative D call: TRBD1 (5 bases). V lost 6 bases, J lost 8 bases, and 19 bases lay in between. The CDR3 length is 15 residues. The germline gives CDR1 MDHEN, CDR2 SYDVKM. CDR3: CASSPSGTFGEKLFF. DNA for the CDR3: TGTGCCAGCAGCCCGTCCGGGACCTTCGGCGAAAAACTGTTTTTT.

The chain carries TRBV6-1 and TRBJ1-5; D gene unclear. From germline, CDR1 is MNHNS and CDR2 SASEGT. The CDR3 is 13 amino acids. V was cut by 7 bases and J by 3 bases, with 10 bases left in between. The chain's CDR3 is CASNSVPNQPQHF. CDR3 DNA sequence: TGTGCCAGCAATTCAGTCCCCAATCAGCCCCAGCATTTT.

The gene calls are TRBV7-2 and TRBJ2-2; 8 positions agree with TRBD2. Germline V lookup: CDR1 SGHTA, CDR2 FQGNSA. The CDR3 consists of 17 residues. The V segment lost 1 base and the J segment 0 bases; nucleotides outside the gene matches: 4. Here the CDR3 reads CASSLDGGGPNTGELFF. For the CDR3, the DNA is TGTGCCAGCAGCTTAGATGGCGGGGGGCCGAACACCGGGGAGCTGTTTTTT. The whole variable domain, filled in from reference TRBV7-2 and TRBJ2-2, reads GAGVSQSPSNKVTEKGKDVELRCDPISGHTALYWYRQSLGQGLEFLIYFQGNSAPDKSGLPSDRFSAERTGGSVSTLTIQRTQQEDSAVYLCASSLDGGGPNTGELFFGEGSRLTVL.

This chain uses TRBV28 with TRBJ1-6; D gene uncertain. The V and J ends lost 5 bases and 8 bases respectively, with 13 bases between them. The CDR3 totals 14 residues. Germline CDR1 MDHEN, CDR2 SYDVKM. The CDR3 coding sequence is TGTGCCAGCAGTCTGGGCAGGCCCGATTCACCCCTCCACTTT. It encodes CASSLGRPDSPLHF. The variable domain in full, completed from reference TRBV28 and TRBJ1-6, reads DVKVTQSSRYLVKRTGEKVFLECVQDMDHENMFWYRQDPGLGLRLIYFSYDVKMKEKGDIPEGYSVSREKKERFSLILESASTNQTSMYLCASSLGRPDSPLHFGNGTRLTVT.

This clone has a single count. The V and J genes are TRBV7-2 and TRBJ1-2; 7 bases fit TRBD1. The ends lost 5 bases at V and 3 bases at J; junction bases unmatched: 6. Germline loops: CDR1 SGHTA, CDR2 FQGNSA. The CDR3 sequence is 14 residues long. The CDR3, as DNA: TGTGCCAGCAGCCTAGGGACAGCCCACTATGGCTACACCTTC. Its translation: CASSLGTAHYGYTF.

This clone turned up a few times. In DNA, the CDR3 is TGTGCCAGCAGCCCGGGAAGGGTTGAGGAGACCCAGTACTTC. Translation: CASSPGRVEETQYF. The chain links TRBV7-9 to TRBJ2-5, with D perhaps TRBD2 (5 bases). The length of the CDR3 is 14 residues. V was shortened by 5 bases and J by 5 bases, with 15 bases between the two germline ends. Germline loops: CDR1 SEHNR, CDR2 FQNEAQ (reference sequence).

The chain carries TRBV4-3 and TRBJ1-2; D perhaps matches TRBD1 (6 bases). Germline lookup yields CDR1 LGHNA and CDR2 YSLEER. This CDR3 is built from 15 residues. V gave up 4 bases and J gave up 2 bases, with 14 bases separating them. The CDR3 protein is CASSPTGGRNYGYTF. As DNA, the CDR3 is TGCGCCAGCAGCCCGACGGGGGGCAGGAACTATGGCTACACCTTC.

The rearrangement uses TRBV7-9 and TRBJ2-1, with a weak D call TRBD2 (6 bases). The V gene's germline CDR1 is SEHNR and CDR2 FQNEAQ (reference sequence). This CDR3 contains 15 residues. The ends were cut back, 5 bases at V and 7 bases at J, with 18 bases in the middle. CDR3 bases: TGTGCCAGCAGCCCCAACCCGACTAGAGGAAATGAGCAGTTCTTC. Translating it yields CASSPNPTRGNEQFF.

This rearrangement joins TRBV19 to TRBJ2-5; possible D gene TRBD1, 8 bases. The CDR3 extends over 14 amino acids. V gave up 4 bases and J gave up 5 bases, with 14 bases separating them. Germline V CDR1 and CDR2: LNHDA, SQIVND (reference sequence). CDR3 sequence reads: CASSTTGGGETQYF. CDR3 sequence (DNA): TGTGCCAGTAGTACCACAGGGGGAGGGGAGACCCAGTACTTC.

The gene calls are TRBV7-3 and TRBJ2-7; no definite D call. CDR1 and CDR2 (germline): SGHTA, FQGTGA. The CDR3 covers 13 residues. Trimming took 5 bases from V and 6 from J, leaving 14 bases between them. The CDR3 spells CASSKTGMGEQYF. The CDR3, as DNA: TGTGCCAGCAGCAAGACGGGCATGGGCGAGCAGTACTTC.

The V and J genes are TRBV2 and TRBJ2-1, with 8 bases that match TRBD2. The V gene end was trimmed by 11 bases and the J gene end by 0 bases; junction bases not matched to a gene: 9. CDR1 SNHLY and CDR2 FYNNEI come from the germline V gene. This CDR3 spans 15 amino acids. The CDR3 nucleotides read TGTGCCCAGCGGGGGAGCCATATCTCCTACAATGAGCAGTTCTTC. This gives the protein CAQRGSHISYNEQFF. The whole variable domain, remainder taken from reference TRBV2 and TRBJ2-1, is EPEVTQTPSHQVTQMGQEVILRCVPISNHLYFYWYRQILGQKVEFLVSFYNNEISEKSEIFDDQFSVERPDGSNFTLKIRSTKLEDSAMYFCAQRGSHISYNEQFFGPGTRLTVL.

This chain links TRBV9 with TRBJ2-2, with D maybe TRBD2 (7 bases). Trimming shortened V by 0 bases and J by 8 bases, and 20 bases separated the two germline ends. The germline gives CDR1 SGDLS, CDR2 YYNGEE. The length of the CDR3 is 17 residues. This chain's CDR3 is CASSVAPRGRGMGELFF. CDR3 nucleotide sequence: TGTGCCAGCAGCGTAGCCCCCCGGGGGCGGGGGATGGGGGAGCTGTTTTTT.

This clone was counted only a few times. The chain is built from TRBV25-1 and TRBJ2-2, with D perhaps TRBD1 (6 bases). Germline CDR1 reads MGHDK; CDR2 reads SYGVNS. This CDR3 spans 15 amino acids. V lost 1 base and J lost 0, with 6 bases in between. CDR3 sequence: CASSEWTANTGELFF. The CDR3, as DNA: TGTGCCAGCAGTGAATGGACAGCGAACACCGGGGAGCTGTTTTTT.

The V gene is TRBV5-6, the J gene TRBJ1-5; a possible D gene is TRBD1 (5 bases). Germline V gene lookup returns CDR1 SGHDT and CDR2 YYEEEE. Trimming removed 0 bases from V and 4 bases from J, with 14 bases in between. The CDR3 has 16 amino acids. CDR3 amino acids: CASSLGGRQRNQPQHF. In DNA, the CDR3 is TGTGCCAGCAGCTTGGGGGGGAGACAGAGAAATCAGCCCCAGCATTTT.

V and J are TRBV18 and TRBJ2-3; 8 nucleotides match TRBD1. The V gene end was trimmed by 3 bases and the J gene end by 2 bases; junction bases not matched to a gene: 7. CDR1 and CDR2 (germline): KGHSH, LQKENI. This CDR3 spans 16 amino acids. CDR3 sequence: CASSPRQGSNTDTQYF. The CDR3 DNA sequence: TGTGCCAGCTCACCGCGACAGGGGTCAAACACAGATACGCAGTATTTT.

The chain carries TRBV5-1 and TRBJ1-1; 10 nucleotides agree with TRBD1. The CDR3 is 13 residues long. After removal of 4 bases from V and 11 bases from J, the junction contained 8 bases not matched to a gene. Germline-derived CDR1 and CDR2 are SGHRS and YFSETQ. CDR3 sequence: CASSTGTGEEAFF. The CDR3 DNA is TGCGCCAGCAGCACGGGGACAGGGGAGGAGGCTTTCTTT.

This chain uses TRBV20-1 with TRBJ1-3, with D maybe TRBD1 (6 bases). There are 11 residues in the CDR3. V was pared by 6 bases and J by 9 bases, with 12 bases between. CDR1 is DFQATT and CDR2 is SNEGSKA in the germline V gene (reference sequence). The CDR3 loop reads CSARRGATIYF. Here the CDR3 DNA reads TGCAGTGCCCGGAGGGGGGCCACCATATATTTT.

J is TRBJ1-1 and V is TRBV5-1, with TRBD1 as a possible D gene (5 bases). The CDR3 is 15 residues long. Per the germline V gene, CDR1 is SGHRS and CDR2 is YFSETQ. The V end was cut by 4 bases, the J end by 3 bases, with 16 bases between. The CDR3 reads CASSPDGRVDTEAFF. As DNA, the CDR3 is TGCGCCAGCAGCCCCGACGGCAGGGTTGACACTGAAGCTTTCTTT.

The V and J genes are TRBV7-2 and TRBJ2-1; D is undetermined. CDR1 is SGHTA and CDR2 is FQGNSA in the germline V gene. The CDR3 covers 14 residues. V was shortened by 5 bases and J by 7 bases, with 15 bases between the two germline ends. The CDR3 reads CASSLQRRKNEQFF. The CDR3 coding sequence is TGTGCCAGCAGCCTACAACGAAGAAAGAATGAGCAGTTCTTC.

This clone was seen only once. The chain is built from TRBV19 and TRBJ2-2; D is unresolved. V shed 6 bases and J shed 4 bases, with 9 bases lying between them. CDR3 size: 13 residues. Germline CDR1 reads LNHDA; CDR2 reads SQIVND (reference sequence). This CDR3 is CASSLGVTGELFF. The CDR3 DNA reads TGTGCCAGTAGCTTGGGTGTCACCGGGGAGCTGTTTTTT.

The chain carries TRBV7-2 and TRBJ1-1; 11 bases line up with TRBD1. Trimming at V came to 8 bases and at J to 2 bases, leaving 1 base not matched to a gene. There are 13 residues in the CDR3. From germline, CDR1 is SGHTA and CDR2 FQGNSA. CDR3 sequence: CASGQGANTEAFF. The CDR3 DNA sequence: TGTGCCAGCGGACAGGGGGCAAACACTGAAGCTTTCTTT.

CDR3 DNA: TGTGCCAGCAGCTTCTACACCACTGAGCAGTTCTTC. Encoded protein: CASSFYTTEQFF. The chain is built from TRBV7-2 and TRBJ2-1, with unresolved D. Germline lookup yields CDR1 SGHTA and CDR2 FQGNSA. The V and J ends lost 3 bases and 9 bases respectively, with 9 bases between them. The CDR3 is made up of 12 amino acids.

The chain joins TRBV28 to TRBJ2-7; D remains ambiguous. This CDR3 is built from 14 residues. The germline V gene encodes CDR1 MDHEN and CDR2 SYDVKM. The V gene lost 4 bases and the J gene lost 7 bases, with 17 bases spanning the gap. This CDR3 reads CASSSPPVAGEQYF. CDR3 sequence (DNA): TGTGCCAGCAGTTCCCCGCCCGTCGCAGGAGAGCAGTACTTC.

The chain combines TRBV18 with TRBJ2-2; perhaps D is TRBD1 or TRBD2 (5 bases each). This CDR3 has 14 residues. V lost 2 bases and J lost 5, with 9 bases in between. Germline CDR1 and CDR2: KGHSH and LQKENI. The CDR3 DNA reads TGTGCCAGCTCACCAATTGAGGGGACCGGGGAGCTGTTTTTT. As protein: CASSPIEGTGELFF.

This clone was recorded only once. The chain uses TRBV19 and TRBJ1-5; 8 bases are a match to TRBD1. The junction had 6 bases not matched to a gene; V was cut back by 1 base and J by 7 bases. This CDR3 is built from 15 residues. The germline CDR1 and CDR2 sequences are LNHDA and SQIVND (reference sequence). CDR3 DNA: TGTGCCAGTAGTATAGTCTTCACAGGGGGGCAGCCCCAGCATTTT. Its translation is CASSIVFTGGQPQHF.

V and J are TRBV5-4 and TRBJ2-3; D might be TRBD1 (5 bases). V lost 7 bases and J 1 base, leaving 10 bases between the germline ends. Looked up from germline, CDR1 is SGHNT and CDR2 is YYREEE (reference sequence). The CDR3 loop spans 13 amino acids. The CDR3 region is CASQQVGTDTQYF. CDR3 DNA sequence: TGTGCCAGCCAACAGGTAGGCACAGATACGCAGTATTTT.